The present entry profiles one T cell receptor beta chain with its context. This receptor's antigen is unknown. Base qualities were left out, and no much larger clone turns up one base away. The CDR3, from cysteine to phenylalanine, totals 12 residues. Only the CDR3 DNA stays, 36 bases, in frame from base 1. V lost 8 bases and J lost 8 bases, and the count of bases not matched to a germline gene is 6. From a lookup of the germline V gene, CDR1 and CDR2 are SGHTA and FQGNSA. Using the deep immunoSEQ assay, TCR CDR3 regions were amplified from genomic DNA by multiplex PCR. Extracted genomic DNA from each cell subset was spread evenly across all wells of several immunoSEQ 96-well plates, with each plate serving as a replicate. For sorted subsets, each replicate PCR was loaded with 200 ng genomic DNA, equivalent to about 30,000 T cell genomes. The purified libraries were quantified using a Qubit 3.0 fluorometer, sized with a Bioanalyzer 2100, and then quantified again using the KAPA Library Quantification kit. Every immunoSEQ 96-well plate was sequenced on a dedicated single-read 150-cycle Illumina NextSeq 550 flow cell. Processing in the source paper ran as follows. Because only junctional sequences without quality scores were contained in the immunoSEQ output, filtering matching that applied to full-length reads could not be performed. Sequences were annotated with PyIR, a Python wrapper for IgBLAST v1.9, and V/J genes and CDR3 were assigned using IMGT germline references. Any read was removed if the V/J assignment was weak (E-value above 1e-6), the CDR3 was missing, or the read contained stop codons, out-of-frame junctions, or ambiguous translated residues. A V3J clonotype was defined by an identical inferred V gene, J gene, and CDR3 amino acid sequence. To compute the percentage overlap between repertoires, the number of shared unique clonotypes was divided by the size of the smaller repertoire. Richness of each repertoire was evaluated using RTK rarefaction, the Chao1 estimator, and Recon v2.1 estimates of unobserved clonotypes. Generation probabilities were computed with OLGA for all TCRbeta clonotypes obtained by the gDNA method from several donors. This is the immuneACCESS table as TCRdb keeps it, with only in-frame sequences that have V and J called. A part of the clones is gone; compared with another copy, unresolved V genes explain less than half, and the rest is unexplained. V and J calls plus clone size are reproduced from that table; the DNA served to infer D and trimming. A total of around 2,100,000 clones appear in this sample, about 95% of them only once. The ten largest clones add up to approximately 1% of the sample.

This specimen belongs to a study of shared clonotypes between healthy human individuals (TCRdb year 2020). For the study in its entirety: The cohort included a few men and a couple of women between 18 and 49 years of age. Per donor, three plates each were used for CD4 naive and CD4 memory, two for CD8 naive, and one for CD8 memory. The study deeply sequenced blood TCR repertoires of five healthy adults to estimate repertoire size and the extent of clonotype sharing between individuals. To increase sequencing depth and limit assay-specific biases, different laboratories used diverse techniques to prepare libraries and sequence TCR repertoires. Leukapheresis yielded between about 0.9 and 9 billion PBMCs per donor. What the research found in general, with its limitations: Across several donors, about 4.5% of naive CD4, more than 3% of naive CD8, approximately 2.5% of memory CD4, and approximately 0.4% of memory CD8 clonotypes were shared. Pairwise subsampling indicated that sequencing depth was expected to affect the degree of clonotype sharing among donors. Estimated clonotype richness was generally larger for naive than for memory subsets. Even with the large sequencing depth, rarefaction of the sorted-subset datasets indicated that sequencing was incomplete. Sampling was limited to blood, and TCR repertoires in tissue likely differ from TCR repertoires in blood. Clonotypes shared by all four sorted-subset donors showed higher generation probabilities than non-shared clonotypes. The genetic and exposure-history diversity represented was limited by the small number of donors.

CD8 naive samples consisted of CD45RO-negative cells that were positively selected for CCR7, yielding a CD45RA+CCR7+ population without TemRA cells. The donors were healthy, HIV-negative adults with no recently reported acute infections or vaccinations. All donors were Caucasian adults living in Nashville, Tennessee, USA. Blood was obtained by leukapheresis, after which PBMCs were separated by Ficoll-Histopaque density gradient centrifugation and cryopreserved in liquid nitrogen vapor phase. Analytical flow cytometry was used to check the purity and quantity of every magnetically sorted T cell population. Each sorted fraction had its genomic DNA isolated and then quantified by UV absorbance on a Nanodrop 2000c.

Sequencing used naive CD8+ T cells sorted from blood. Per the publication, the cell subset or site label means: CD45RA+CCR7+. This TCR was sampled from a young man in good health. The chain is encoded by TRBV7-2 joined to TRBJ1-2; TRBD1 lines up with 9 middle nucleotides. CDR3 loop: CASLTGGYGYTF. The nucleotide sequence is TGTGCCAGCTTAACAGGGGGCTACGGCTACACCTTC.